Each of the 14 T cell receptor beta chains below was sequenced from the same sample in a study of T cells in Graves' hyperthyroidism and ophthalmopathy. Amplified TCR beta CDR3 regions came from RNA transcripts. The study used the HTBI primer set for a first-round RT-PCR of the TCR CDR3. One entry per CDR3 protein, called by TCRdb with MiXCR from the multiplex PCR reads. The data contain 700,000 or so distinct CDR3 sequences, roughly 14% of them singletons. Sequencing was carried out using blood. All receptors come from a woman aged 45-65 years with Graves' ophthalmopathy.

This clonotype was seen at least ten times. The V call is TRBV2, the J call TRBJ1-2, with 9 bases matching TRBD1. This CDR3 is built from 14 residues. The germline V gene has CDR1 SNHLY and CDR2 FYNNEI. V lost 4 bases, J lost 4 bases, and 4 bases stayed unmatched. The CDR3 is CASSVSGQGYGYTF. CDR3 DNA sequence: TGTGCCAGCAGTGTTTCGGGACAGGGCTATGGCTACACCTTC. The full variable domain, with the rest looked up from reference TRBV2 and TRBJ1-2, is EPEVTQTPSHQVTQMGQEVILRCVPISNHLYFYWYRQILGQKVEFLVSFYNNEISEKSEIFDDQFSVERPDGSNFTLKIRSTKLEDSAMYFCASSVSGQGYGYTFGSGTRLTVV.

This clonotype was observed many times. The chain carries TRBV6-1 and TRBJ1-1; D is unclear. The germline gives CDR1 MNHNS, CDR2 SASEGT. The CDR3 loop spans 19 amino acids. Trimming stripped 5 bases from V and 0 bases from J, with 25 bases between. The CDR3 is CASSSVGVVPGKMNTEAFF. In DNA form, the CDR3 reads TGTGCCAGCAGTTCAGTGGGAGTGGTTCCCGGAAAAATGAACACTGAAGCTTTCTTT.

Comment on this clonotype: Compared with germline, one end of the junction differs, possibly owing to a read error. The chain recombines TRBV27 with TRBJ2-5; 10 bases match TRBD1. Germline CDR1 MNHEY, CDR2 SMNVEV (reference sequence). The CDR3 has 14 amino acids. The CDR3: CASSRDRGSETQCF. The DNA of the CDR3 is TGTGCCAGCAGTCGGGACAGGGGATCGGAGACCCAGTGCTTC.

This clonotype was recorded a few times. V and J are TRBV5-1 and TRBJ1-6, with 9 bases identical to TRBD1. The V gene's germline CDR1 is SGHRS and CDR2 YFSETQ. J lost 8 bases, V lost 1 base, and 4 bases had no gene match. This CDR3 spans 15 amino acids. The CDR3, as DNA: TGCGCCAGCAGCTTGCCCCGGGACAGGGATTCACCCCTCCACTTT. This gives the protein CASSLPRDRDSPLHF.

The chain joins TRBV6-4 to TRBJ2-1; 8 nucleotides agree with TRBD2. The CDR3 runs to 19 residues. V lost 3 bases, J lost 2 bases, and 15 bases stayed unmatched. Germline V gene data show CDR1 as MRHNA and CDR2 as SNTAGT. The CDR3, as DNA: TGTGCCAGCAGTGATCGTCTAGCGGGCCGTTCCTTCCCCTACAATGAGCAGTTCTTC. Amino acids: CASSDRLAGRSFPYNEQFF.

Remarks on this clonotype: This clone may be a read error of a much larger clone one base away. The V call is TRBV24-1, the J call TRBJ2-5, with 8 bases matching TRBD1. Germline trimming cut 2 bases from V and 0 bases from J; bases unmatched to any gene: 4. This CDR3 spans 16 amino acids. CDR1 and CDR2 from the germline V gene are KGHDR and SFDVKD. CDR3 amino acids: CATSDSRGQNQETQYF. The CDR3 DNA sequence: TGTGCCACCAGTGATTCCAGGGGGCAGAACCAAGAGACCCAGTACTTC.

This clonotype showed up many times. The CDR3 loop is CATSSGVGNGNSPLHF. CDR3 in DNA: TGTGCCACCAGCAGTGGTGTGGGGAATGGTAATTCACCCCTCCACTTT. V usage is TRBV15 and J usage is TRBJ1-6; D is uncertain. This CDR3 has 16 amino acids. Trimming stripped 3 bases from V and 6 bases from J, with 15 bases between. Germline V CDR1 and CDR2: LNHNV, YYDKDF (reference sequence).

This clonotype was picked up many times. The rearrangement uses TRBV5-8 and TRBJ2-3; D may be TRBD2 (5 bases). Trimming removed 1 base from V and 6 bases from J, with 12 bases in between. CDR3 length: 14 amino acids. Germline loops: CDR1 SGHTS, CDR2 YDEGEE. As DNA, the CDR3 is TGTGCCAGCAGCTTGAGGACTTATCCTGATACGCAGTATTTT. This encodes CASSLRTYPDTQYF.

The rearrangement links TRBV7-2 to TRBJ2-3, with 11 bases matching TRBD2. The junction had 10 bases not matched to a gene; V was cut back by 1 base and J by 4 bases. CDR1 is SGHTA and CDR2 is FQGNSA in the germline V gene. The CDR3 totals 18 residues. The CDR3 sequence: CASSLVSSGRARADTQYF. CDR3 in DNA: TGTGCCAGCAGCTTAGTGAGTAGCGGGAGGGCCCGGGCAGATACGCAGTATTTT. Full variable domain (remainder filled in from reference TRBV7-2 and TRBJ2-3): GAGVSQSPSNKVTEKGKDVELRCDPISGHTALYWYRQSLGQGLEFLIYFQGNSAPDKSGLPSDRFSAERTGGSVSTLTIQRTQQEDSAVYLCASSLVSSGRARADTQYFGPGTRLTVL.

There are a few counts of this clonotype. This chain links TRBV29-1 with TRBJ2-7, with a tentative D call TRBD2 (5 bases). V was pared by 4 bases and J by 2 bases, with 12 bases between. Germline-derived CDR1 and CDR2 are SQVTM and ANQGSEA. CDR3 length: 13 residues. CDR3 bases: TGCAGCGTTGGTTCTAGCAGAACCTACGAGCAGTACTTC. This gives the protein CSVGSSRTYEQYF.

This clonotype was recorded a few times. The chain employs TRBV12-3 or TRBV12-4 and TRBJ2-1; 8 nucleotides line up with TRBD2. The CDR3 totals 15 residues. V shed 6 bases and J 4 bases; nucleotides not matched to a gene: 8. The chain's CDR3 is CASRLGPSGYNEQFF. In nucleotides, the CDR3 is TGTGCCAGCAGACTGGGGCCTAGCGGGTACAATGAGCAGTTCTTC.

This clonotype was seen repeatedly, ten times or more. The genes are TRBV6-6 and TRBJ2-7, with a tentative D call TRBD1 (5 bases). Looked up from germline, CDR1 is MNHNY and CDR2 is SVGAGI (reference sequence). This CDR3 is built from 18 residues. Trimming cost V 2 bases and J 2 bases, with 22 bases left between them. For the CDR3, the DNA is TGTGCCAGCAGTTACCAACGTCGGTTCACAGGTGTCACCTACGAGCAGTACTTC. It is translated as CASSYQRRFTGVTYEQYF.

This clonotype was observed many times. V is TRBV28 and J is TRBJ2-1; D might be TRBD1 (6 bases). Germline V gene lookup returns CDR1 MDHEN and CDR2 SYDVKM. This CDR3 is 15 amino acids long. V was pared by 2 bases and J by 1 base, with 9 bases between. The CDR3 region has the DNA TGTGCCAGCAGTTTAATAGGGGGATCCTACAATGAGCAGTTCTTC. Encoded protein: CASSLIGGSYNEQFF. The full variable domain, its missing parts supplied by reference TRBV28 and TRBJ2-1, is DVKVTQSSRYLVKRTGEKVFLECVQDMDHENMFWYRQDPGLGLRLIYFSYDVKMKEKGDIPEGYSVSREKKERFSLILESASTNQTSMYLCASSLIGGSYNEQFFGPGTRLTVL.

This clonotype was recorded many times. The chain combines TRBV5-1 with TRBJ2-1; no firm D call. Per the germline V gene, CDR1 is SGHRS and CDR2 is YFSETQ. The CDR3 loop spans 16 amino acids. Trimming took 0 bases from V and 4 from J, leaving 14 bases between them. The CDR3 sequence: CASSLAGQVQYNEQFF. The CDR3 region has the DNA TGCGCCAGCAGCTTGGCTGGCCAGGTACAATACAATGAGCAGTTCTTC.